Each of the 29 T cell receptor beta chains below was sequenced from the same sample in a study of T cells in localized non-small cell lung cancer. Measured with immunoSEQ multiplex PCR; TCRdb has only the in-frame clones, and not every one. Here the sample spans tens of thousands of clones, roughly 80% being singletons. Sequencing used peripheral blood, obtained before any cancer treatment. The receptors shown here come from a male donor aged 60 or over with stage III squamous cell lung carcinoma.

This chain uses TRBV15 with TRBJ2-3; D unclear. CDR3 length equals 13 residues. Trimming removed 2 bases at V and 4 bases at J, with 7 bases between. CDR1 LNHNV and CDR2 YYDKDF come from the germline V gene (reference sequence). In nucleotides, the CDR3 is TGTGCCACCAGCAGATCCCCGCCAGATACGCAGTATTTT. It specifies CATSRSPPDTQYF.

The chain combines TRBV5-6 with TRBJ2-3, with D maybe TRBD1 (6 bases). Deletions cut 4 bases from V and 2 bases from J, with 14 bases between. The germline V gene has CDR1 SGHDT and CDR2 YYEEEE. This CDR3 is built from 15 residues. The CDR3 loop is CASSNRGGFTDTQYF. CDR3 DNA: TGTGCCAGCAGCAACCGAGGGGGTTTCACAGATACGCAGTATTTT. The full variable domain, completed using reference TRBV5-6 and TRBJ2-3, is DAGVTQSPTHLIKTRGQQVTLRCSPKSGHDTVSWYQQALGQGPQFIFQYYEEEERQRGNFPDRFSGHQFPNYSSELNVNALLLGDSALYLCASSNRGGFTDTQYFGPGTRLTVL.

This clone was seen just once. The chain has TRBV11-2 and TRBJ2-1, with D perhaps matching TRBD2 (5 bases). Deletions cut 1 base from V and 7 bases from J, with 8 bases between. Germline-derived CDR1 and CDR2 are SGHAT and FQNNGV. The CDR3 consists of 13 residues. DNA of the CDR3: TGTGCCAGCAGCTTAGTTACGGGGAATGAGCAGTTCTTC. This gives the protein CASSLVTGNEQFF.

This chain uses TRBV7-6 with TRBJ2-2; TRBD2 matches 9 bases. Germline V gene lookup returns CDR1 SGHVS and CDR2 FNYEAQ. The V gene end was trimmed by 1 base and the J gene end by 6 bases; junction bases not matched to a gene: 9. The CDR3 is made up of 17 amino acids. Written as DNA, the CDR3 is TGTGCCAGCAGCTTAGTAAATAGCGGGAGCTTCCCCGGGGAGCTGTTTTTT. It is translated as CASSLVNSGSFPGELFF.

The chain combines TRBV6-5 with TRBJ2-7; perhaps TRBD2 as D (7 bases). The CDR3 contains 16 residues. Germline CDR1 is MNHEY and CDR2 is SVGAGI. V lost 2 bases to trimming and J lost 4 bases, with 18 bases between them. The CDR3 DNA sequence: TGTGCCAGCAGTTACCTACAGGGAGGGGGAATTTACGAGCAGTACTTC. This sequence encodes CASSYLQGGGIYEQYF.

The J gene is TRBJ2-1, the V gene TRBV7-2; D call uncertain. The CDR3 covers 12 residues. From germline, CDR1 is SGHTA and CDR2 FQGNSA. V was trimmed by 6 bases and J by 1 base, leaving 4 bases between them. CDR3 nucleotide sequence: TGTGCCAGCAGATTATCCTACAATGAGCAGTTCTTC. Translated, it gives CASRLSYNEQFF.

This clone was counted only a few times. The chain couples TRBV25-1 to TRBJ1-2, with D unresolved. CDR3 length equals 14 residues. Trimming cost V 5 bases and J 0 bases, with 10 bases left between them. The germline CDR1 and CDR2 sequences are MGHDK and SYGVNS. CDR3 DNA: TGTGCCAGCAGTTCTAGCTATTCTAACTATGGCTACACCTTC. It specifies CASSSSYSNYGYTF.

DNA for the CDR3: TGTGCCAGCAGTGAAGGGGGGGGCTCCTACAATGAGCAGTTCTTC. Its translation is CASSEGGGSYNEQFF. The chain couples TRBV2 to TRBJ2-1; 7 bases agree with TRBD2. V lost 1 base to trimming and J lost 0 bases; unmatched junction nucleotides: 0. Germline lookup yields CDR1 SNHLY and CDR2 FYNNEI. The CDR3 spans 15 residues.

CDR3 sequence (DNA): TGTGCCAGCAGCCCGTGGACTAGCGGGGGGGAAAGTGAGCAGTTCTTC. This gives the protein CASSPWTSGGESEQFF. The rearrangement uses TRBV13 and TRBJ2-1, with 15 bases identical to TRBD2. The CDR3 runs to 16 residues. The trim removed 5 bases at V and 9 bases at J, leaving 8 bases unmatched. The germline V gene has CDR1 PRHDT and CDR2 FYEKMQ (reference sequence).

J is TRBJ1-3 and V is TRBV10-3; D remains unclear. CDR3 length: 16 amino acids. V was pared by 3 bases and J by 0 bases, with 12 bases between. Germline V CDR1 and CDR2: ENHRY, SYGVKD. CDR3 loop: CAISEVSPISGNTIYF. DNA of the CDR3: TGTGCCATCAGTGAAGTTAGCCCTATCTCTGGAAACACCATATATTTT.

The chain combines TRBV5-1 with TRBJ2-1, with 10 bases aligning to TRBD2. This CDR3 comprises 15 residues. V gave up 4 bases and J gave up 2 bases; unmatched junction bases: 3. CDR1 and CDR2 (germline): SGHRS, YFSETQ. CDR3 residues: CASSGGLAAYNEQFF. CDR3 DNA: TGCGCCAGCAGCGGAGGACTAGCGGCCTACAATGAGCAGTTCTTC.

V is TRBV11-2 and J is TRBJ2-1; 8 positions match TRBD2. Germline V gene data show CDR1 as SGHAT and CDR2 as FQNNGV. J lost 2 bases, V lost 6 bases, and 6 bases had no gene match. The CDR3 spans 15 residues. The CDR3 coding sequence is TGTGCCAGCAGGGATTTCGGGGGGGCCTACAATGAGCAGTTCTTC. This sequence encodes CASRDFGGAYNEQFF.

The CDR3 is CASRFSDTQYF. CDR3 nucleotide sequence: TGTGCCAGCAGGTTTTCAGATACGCAGTATTTT. V usage is TRBV7-9 and J usage is TRBJ2-3; D ambiguous. The germline CDR1 and CDR2 sequences are SEHNR and FQNEAQ (reference sequence). V shed 6 bases and J shed 4 bases, with 5 bases lying between them. The CDR3 extends over 11 amino acids.

This clone is a singleton in its sample. The gene calls are TRBV10-3 and TRBJ1-2, with D possibly TRBD1 on 6 matching bases. This CDR3 has 14 residues. Germline CDR1 and CDR2: ENHRY and SYGVKD. The V end lost 9 bases, the J end lost 5 bases, and 19 bases lay between the germline ends. CDR3: CAISSLNQGYGYTF. CDR3 coding DNA: TGTGCCATTTCGAGTCTAAACCAGGGGTATGGCTACACCTTC.

V is TRBV5-6 and J is TRBJ2-7, with D unresolved. This CDR3 contains 11 residues. The germline V gene has CDR1 SGHDT and CDR2 YYEEEE. Trimming removed 6 bases from V and 9 bases from J, with 13 bases in between. This chain's CDR3 is CASTDSVGQYF. Here the CDR3 DNA reads TGTGCCAGCACCGACTCCGTCGGGCAGTACTTC.

The CDR3 DNA reads TGTGCCAGCAGCCACCCCCGGGACACTGGCACTGAAGCTTTCTTT. Translating gives CASSHPRDTGTEAFF. This chain links TRBV4-2 with TRBJ1-1, with a tentative D call TRBD1 (6 bases). V was pared by 3 bases and J by 4 bases, with 15 bases between. The CDR3 is 15 residues long. Germline V gives CDR1 LGHNA, CDR2 YNFKEQ.

In the case of this clone: At one end, the junction sequence differs from germline, possibly due to a read error. The chain has TRBV5-6 and TRBJ2-3; TRBD2 agrees at 12 bases. The CDR3 is made up of 17 amino acids. The germline CDR1 and CDR2 sequences are SGHDT and YYEEEE. In DNA form, the CDR3 reads TGTGCCGGCAGCGGAGGCACTAGCGGGAGGCCAACAGATACGCAGTATTTT. Its protein is CAGSGGTSGRPTDTQYF.

The chain joins TRBV10-3 to TRBJ1-6; D perhaps matches TRBD1 (6 bases). The CDR3 has 14 amino acids. Germline V gene data show CDR1 as ENHRY and CDR2 as SYGVKD. Between the trimmed V and J ends, which lost 2 bases and 9 bases, there was a span of 11 bases. CDR3 in amino acids: CAISEVRGGSPLHF. CDR3 coding DNA: TGTGCCATCAGTGAGGTCAGGGGAGGTTCACCCCTCCACTTT.

The rearrangement uses TRBV12-5 and TRBJ1-1; D call uncertain. There are 13 residues in the CDR3. Germline loops: CDR1 LGHNT, CDR2 FRNRAP. V shed 6 bases and J shed 4 bases, with 12 bases lying between them. The CDR3 DNA is TGTGCTAGTGGCCGGACCCCGGGCACTGAAGCTTTCTTT. Protein sequence: CASGRTPGTEAFF.

The V call is TRBV19, the J call TRBJ1-3, with 8 bases that match TRBD1. The V segment lost 6 bases and the J segment 3 bases; nucleotides outside the gene matches: 4. There are 14 residues in the CDR3. From germline, CDR1 is LNHDA and CDR2 SQIVND (reference sequence). This chain's CDR3 is CASRSGTGGNTIYF. In nucleotides, the CDR3 is TGTGCCAGTAGATCCGGGACAGGTGGAAACACCATATATTTT.

The chain uses TRBV2 and TRBJ2-7; no clear D. This CDR3 has 13 amino acids. Germline CDR1 SNHLY, CDR2 FYNNEI. V dropped 2 bases and J dropped 0 bases, with 5 bases sitting between them. This CDR3 reads CASSEPFSYEQYF. In DNA form, the CDR3 reads TGTGCCAGCAGTGAACCCTTCTCCTACGAGCAGTACTTC.

The chain has TRBV5-4 and TRBJ1-6; 7 bases match TRBD1. V lost 4 bases, J lost 5 bases, and 9 bases stayed unmatched. The CDR3 spans 16 residues. Germline V gene sequence: CDR1 SGHNT, CDR2 YYREEE (reference sequence). CDR3 in DNA: TGTGCCAGCAGCGGAACAGGGGTTAGGAATAATTCACCCCTCCACTTT. As protein: CASSGTGVRNNSPLHF.

The rearrangement uses TRBV7-9 and TRBJ2-5; 7 nucleotides line up with TRBD2. Germline V gives CDR1 SEHNR, CDR2 FQNEAQ (reference sequence). This CDR3 contains 16 residues. V lost 0 bases and J lost 2; bases outside the gene matches: 6. CDR3 region: CASSLALGEGQETQYF. DNA of the CDR3: TGTGCCAGCAGCTTAGCTTTGGGGGAGGGTCAAGAGACCCAGTACTTC.

This chain connects TRBV5-1 to TRBJ2-7, with 7 nucleotides matching TRBD1. This CDR3 contains 14 residues. V trimming: 4 bases; J trimming: 5 bases; junction bases outside the gene matches: 9. CDR1 is SGHRS, CDR2 YFSETQ, per germline. The CDR3 sequence: CASSRRGQGDEQYF. The CDR3 coding sequence is TGCGCCAGCAGCCGAAGGGGGCAAGGCGACGAGCAGTACTTC.

This sequence joins TRBV10-2 and TRBJ1-5; 7 nucleotides agree with TRBD1. Germline CDR1 and CDR2: WSHSY and SAAADI. Trimming took 6 bases from V and 0 from J; bases not matched to a gene: 2. CDR3 length: 14 residues. The CDR3 sequence: CASRGDSSNQPQHF. The CDR3 DNA follows: TGCGCCAGCAGGGGGGACAGTAGCAATCAGCCCCAGCATTTT.

The chain links TRBV19 to TRBJ1-4, with D possibly TRBD1 on 5 matching bases. The germline V and J ends were trimmed by 5 bases and 3 bases, with 19 bases remaining between them. This CDR3 contains 17 residues. Germline V CDR1 and CDR2: LNHDA, SQIVND (reference sequence). CDR3 nucleotide sequence: TGTGCCAGTAGTCAGGCCGGGGCCGGGGCCCCTAATGAAAAACTGTTTTTT. Translating it yields CASSQAGAGAPNEKLFF. The full variable domain, rest sourced from reference TRBV19 and TRBJ1-4, is DGGITQSPKYLFRKEGQNVTLSCEQNLNHDAMYWYRQDPGQGLRLIYYSQIVNDFQKGDIAEGYSVSREKKESFPLTVTSAQKNPTAFYLCASSQAGAGAPNEKLFFGSGTQLSVL.

This clone has only a few counts. The chain joins TRBV25-1 to TRBJ1-5; D unclear. The CDR3 length is 14 residues. Germline CDR1 MGHDK, CDR2 SYGVNS. Trimming took off 2 bases at V and 1 base at J, with 6 bases between the two ends. The CDR3: CASSERSSNQPQHF. In DNA, the CDR3 is TGTGCCAGCAGTGAACGTAGCAGCAATCAGCCCCAGCATTTT.

The chain couples TRBV9 to TRBJ1-5; unclear D gene. CDR3 size: 14 residues. In germline, CDR1 is SGDLS, CDR2 YYNGEE. Between the trimmed V and J ends, which lost 0 bases and 0 bases, there was a span of 4 bases. CDR3 residues: CASSVGYSNQPQHF. Here the CDR3 DNA reads TGTGCCAGCAGCGTAGGGTATAGCAATCAGCCCCAGCATTTT.

The CDR3 sequence: CASSVQGPNEQFF. The CDR3 region has the DNA TGCGCCAGCAGCGTCCAGGGACCCAATGAGCAGTTCTTC. The V and J genes are TRBV5-1 and TRBJ2-1; D possibly uses TRBD1 or TRBD2 (5 bases each). This CDR3 has 13 amino acids. V was clipped by 4 bases and J by 6 bases, with 11 bases between them. From germline, CDR1 is SGHRS and CDR2 YFSETQ.